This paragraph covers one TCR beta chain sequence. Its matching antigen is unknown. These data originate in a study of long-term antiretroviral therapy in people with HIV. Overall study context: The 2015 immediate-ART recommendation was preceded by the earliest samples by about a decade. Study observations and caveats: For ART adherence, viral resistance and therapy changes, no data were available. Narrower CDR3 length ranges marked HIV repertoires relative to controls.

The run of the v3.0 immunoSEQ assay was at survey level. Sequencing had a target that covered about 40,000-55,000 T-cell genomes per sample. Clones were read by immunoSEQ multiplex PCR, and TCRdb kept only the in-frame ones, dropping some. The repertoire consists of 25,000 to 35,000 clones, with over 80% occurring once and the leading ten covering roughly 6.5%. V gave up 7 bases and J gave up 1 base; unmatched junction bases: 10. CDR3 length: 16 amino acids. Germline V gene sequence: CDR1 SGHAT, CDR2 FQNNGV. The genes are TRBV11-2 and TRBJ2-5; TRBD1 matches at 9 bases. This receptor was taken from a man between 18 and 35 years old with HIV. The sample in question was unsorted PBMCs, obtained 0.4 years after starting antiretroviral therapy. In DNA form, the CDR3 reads TGTGCCAGCAACACCGGGACAGGGAAGTTCCAAGAGACCCAGTACTTC. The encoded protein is CASNTGTGKFQETQYF.